One sample yielded the 12 T cell receptor beta chains listed below, sequenced in a study of Ad26.COV2.S vaccination and SARS-CoV-2 variants. Profiling relied on immunoSEQ multiplex PCR, and the TCRdb table lists in-frame clones only, not all of them. The top ten hold approximately 1.6% of the sample, which has about 400,000 clones, roughly 90% seen once. Treatment described: approximately 18 received Ad26.COV2.S at low or high dose, single or two shots; 5 received placebo; per-sample allocation not given. The investigators took samples on day 63 after the first vaccine or placebo injection. Sequenced material: peripheral blood, taken in a trial of Ad26.COV2.S vaccine versus placebo. These receptors were taken from a person aged 18-60 years who received the Ad26.COV2.S COVID-19 vaccine or a placebo.

The chain combines TRBV28 with TRBJ2-3; D is uncertain. CDR3 length: 17 residues. The germline V and J ends were trimmed by 5 bases and 2 bases, with 20 bases remaining between them. Germline V gene lookup returns CDR1 MDHEN and CDR2 SYDVKM. The CDR3 DNA sequence: TGTGCCAGCAGTCCAACTCCGGTAATCAGGCACACAGATACGCAGTATTTT. Residues: CASSPTPVIRHTDTQYF.

With respect to this clone: An end of the junction does not agree with germline; a read error may underlie this. The rearrangement uses TRBV10-1 and TRBJ1-3; no clear D. CDR1 and CDR2 (germline): WNHNN, SYGVQD (reference sequence). The CDR3 runs to 15 residues. CDR3 in amino acids: CASYTLSTSGNTIYF. CDR3 bases: TGCGCCAGCTACACGTTGTCGACTTCTGGGAACACCATATATTTT.

The count of this clone is one. This chain links TRBV7-2 with TRBJ1-6; D is unclear. V was clipped by 7 bases and J by 7 bases, with 11 bases between them. The germline CDR1 and CDR2 sequences are SGHTA and FQGNSA. The CDR3 has 13 residues. Here the CDR3 reads CASTQQLNSPLHF. CDR3 DNA sequence: TGTGCCAGCACCCAACAGCTGAATTCACCCCTCCACTTT.

The J gene is TRBJ2-2, the V gene TRBV19; D gene ambiguous. The CDR3 runs 12 residues. Germline loops: CDR1 LNHDA, CDR2 SQIVND (reference sequence). V lost 9 bases and J 6 bases, leaving 11 bases between the germline ends. Here the CDR3 reads CASQVFPGELFF. DNA for the CDR3: TGTGCCAGCCAAGTTTTCCCCGGGGAGCTGTTTTTT.

The V and J genes are TRBV11-2 and TRBJ2-7; tentative D call: TRBD1 (5 bases). V lost 2 bases to trimming and J lost 6 bases, with 11 bases between them. The germline CDR1 and CDR2 sequences are SGHAT and FQNNGV. The CDR3 has 13 amino acids. The CDR3 nucleotides are TGTGCCAGCAGCTTATCAGGGCTCGGCGAGCAGTACTTC. It is translated as CASSLSGLGEQYF.

V usage is TRBV6-6 and J usage is TRBJ1-5; tentative D call: TRBD1 (5 bases). V was clipped by 5 bases and J by 5 bases, with 10 bases between them. There are 13 residues in the CDR3. Germline V gene lookup returns CDR1 MNHNY and CDR2 SVGAGI (reference sequence). The CDR3 reads CASSPPGHQPQHF. CDR3 bases: TGTGCCAGCAGTCCCCCGGGACATCAGCCCCAGCATTTT.

Worth noting for this clone: The same CDR3 can be traced to other DNA sequences in this sample. The rearrangement uses TRBV7-9 and TRBJ1-2; possibly TRBD1 for D (6 bases). CDR1 is SEHNR, CDR2 FQNEAQ, per germline (reference sequence). The length of the CDR3 is 13 residues. V dropped 6 bases and J dropped 2 bases, with 10 bases sitting between them. CDR3 DNA: TGTGCCAGCAGTCTACAGGGAAACTATGGCTACACCTTC. It specifies CASSLQGNYGYTF.

This chain joins TRBV6-2 or TRBV6-3 and TRBJ1-4; D is unresolved. V lost 5 bases and J lost 5, with 9 bases in between. Germline CDR1 reads MNHEY; CDR2 reads SVGEGT. CDR3 size: 13 residues. The CDR3 coding sequence is TGTGCCAGCAGTATCCGGTCAAATGAAAAACTGTTTTTT. This sequence encodes CASSIRSNEKLFF.

The DNA of the CDR3 is TGTGCCAGCAGCTTAGCGACTAGCGGAGACTACGAGCAGTACTTC. Translation: CASSLATSGDYEQYF. The V and J genes are TRBV7-2 and TRBJ2-7; TRBD2 aligns across 9 bases. The ends lost 0 bases at V and 3 bases at J; junction bases unmatched: 3. The V gene's germline CDR1 is SGHTA and CDR2 FQGNSA. The CDR3 is 15 residues long. The variable domain in full, completed from reference TRBV7-2 and TRBJ2-7, reads GAGVSQSPSNKVTEKGKDVELRCDPISGHTALYWYRQSLGQGLEFLIYFQGNSAPDKSGLPSDRFSAERTGGSVSTLTIQRTQQEDSAVYLCASSLATSGDYEQYFGPGTRLTVT.

On this clone itself: The same CDR3 also results from other DNA sequences found in this sample. The chain combines TRBV9 with TRBJ2-7, with D possibly TRBD2 on 6 matching bases. The V and J ends lost 2 bases and 0 bases respectively, with 9 bases between them. The CDR3 consists of 14 residues. The germline CDR1 and CDR2 sequences are SGDLS and YYNGEE. The DNA for the CDR3 is TGTGCCAGCAGCGTCGGGGGTCCCTCCTACGAGCAGTACTTC. It encodes CASSVGGPSYEQYF. Looking up the rest from reference TRBV9 and TRBJ2-7 gives the full variable domain: DSGVTQTPKHLITATGQRVTLRCSPRSGDLSVYWYQQSLDQGLQFLIQYYNGEERAKGNILERFSAQQFPDLHSELNLSSLELGDSALYFCASSVGGPSYEQYFGPGTRLTVT.

The chain couples TRBV28 to TRBJ1-5, with 11 bases matching TRBD1. CDR3 length: 15 residues. J gave up 5 bases and V 5 bases, and 5 bases lay outside the gene matches. The germline V gene encodes CDR1 MDHEN and CDR2 SYDVKM. CDR3 amino acids: CASSNRDRGYQPQHF. CDR3 sequence (DNA): TGTGCCAGCAGTAACCGGGACAGGGGGTATCAGCCCCAGCATTTT.

The chain's CDR3 is CASSLVRVGSPLHF. CDR3 coding DNA: TGCGCCAGCAGCTTGGTAAGGGTCGGTTCACCCCTCCACTTT. The chain links TRBV5-1 to TRBJ1-6; no clear D. The ends were cut back, 0 bases at V and 9 bases at J, with 10 bases in the middle. Germline V gives CDR1 SGHRS, CDR2 YFSETQ. The length of the CDR3 is 14 residues.